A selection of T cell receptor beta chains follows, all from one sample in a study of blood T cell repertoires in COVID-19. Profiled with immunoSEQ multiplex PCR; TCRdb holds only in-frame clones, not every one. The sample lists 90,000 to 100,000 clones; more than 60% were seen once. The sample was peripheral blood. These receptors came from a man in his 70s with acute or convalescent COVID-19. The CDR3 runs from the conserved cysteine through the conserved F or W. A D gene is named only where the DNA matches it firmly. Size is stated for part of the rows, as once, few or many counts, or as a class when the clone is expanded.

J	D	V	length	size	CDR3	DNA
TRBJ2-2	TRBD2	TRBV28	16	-	CASSYRGGSGAGELFF	TGTGCCAGCAGCTACCGGGGAGGGTCGGGTGCCGGGGAGCTGTTTTTT
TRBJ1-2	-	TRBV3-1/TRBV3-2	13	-	CASSQANGVGYTF	TGTGCCAGCAGCCAAGCGAACGGGGTTGGCTACACCTTC
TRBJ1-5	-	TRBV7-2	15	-	CASSLNRASNQPQHF	TGTGCCAGCAGCCTTAACAGGGCTAGCAATCAGCCCCAGCATTTT
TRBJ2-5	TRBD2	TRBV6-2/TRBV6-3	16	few	CASTPGAGVSVETQYF	TGTGCCAGCACCCCTGGTGCGGGAGTAAGTGTAGAGACCCAGTACTTC
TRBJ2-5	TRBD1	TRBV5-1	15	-	CASSRLQGTQETQYF	TGCGCCAGCAGCCGCCTACAGGGGACACAAGAGACCCAGTACTTC
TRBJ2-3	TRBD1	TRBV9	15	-	CASSVEGQGTDTQYF	TGTGCCAGCAGCGTAGAGGGACAGGGGACAGATACGCAGTATTTT
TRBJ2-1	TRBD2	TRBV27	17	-	CASSLGLAGGLFNEQFF	TGTGCCAGCAGTTTGGGACTAGCGGGAGGTTTGTTCAATGAGCAGTTCTTC
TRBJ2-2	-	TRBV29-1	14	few	CSVVPSRNTGELFF	TGCAGCGTTGTTCCGTCCAGGAACACCGGGGAGCTGTTTTTT
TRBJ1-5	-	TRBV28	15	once	CASSWGQIFNQPQHF	TGTGCCAGCAGCTGGGGGCAGATCTTCAATCAGCCCCAGCATTTT
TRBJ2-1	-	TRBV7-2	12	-	CASSSGSWEQFF	TGTGCCAGCAGCTCCGGTAGCTGGGAGCAGTTCTTC
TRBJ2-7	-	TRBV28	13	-	CASSFNTLYEQYF	TGTGCCAGCAGTTTTAATACTCTCTACGAGCAGTACTTC
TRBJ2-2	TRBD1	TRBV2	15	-	CASSRTGGNTGELFF	TGTGCCAGCAGTAGAACAGGGGGAAACACCGGGGAGCTGTTTTTT
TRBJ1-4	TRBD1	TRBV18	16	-	CASSPNRQGASEKLFF	TGTGCCAGCTCACCCAACCGACAGGGGGCAAGTGAAAAACTGTTTTTT
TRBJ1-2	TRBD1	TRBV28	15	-	CASSTEAGGYYGYTF	TGTGCCAGCAGCACCGAAGCAGGGGGCTACTATGGCTACACCTTC
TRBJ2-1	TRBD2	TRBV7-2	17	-	CASSVSTSGRSYNEQFF	TGTGCCAGCAGCGTATCTACTAGCGGCCGGTCCTACAATGAGCAGTTCTTC
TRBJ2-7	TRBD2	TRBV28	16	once	CASKSALAGDSYEQYF	TGTGCCAGCAAGTCAGCCCTAGCGGGGGACTCCTACGAGCAGTACTTC
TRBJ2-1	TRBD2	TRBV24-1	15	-	CATSDLRGGRAEQFF	TGTGCCACCAGTGATTTGAGGGGCGGGAGAGCTGAGCAGTTCTTC
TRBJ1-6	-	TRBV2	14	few	CASSDDRRNSPLHF	TGTGCCAGCAGTGACGACAGAAGAAATTCACCCCTCCACTTT
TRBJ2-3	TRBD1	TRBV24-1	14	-	CATSSRGLGDTQYF	TGTGCCACCAGTAGCAGGGGGCTGGGAGATACGCAGTATTTT
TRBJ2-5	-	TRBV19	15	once	CASTLGGGWAETQYF	TGTGCCAGTACCCTAGGAGGCGGGTGGGCAGAGACCCAGTACTTC
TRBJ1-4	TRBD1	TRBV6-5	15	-	CASSYWGQLNEKLFF	TGTGCCAGCAGTTACTGGGGACAGCTTAATGAAAAACTGTTTTTT
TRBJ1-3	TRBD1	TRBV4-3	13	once	CASSQDRGNTIYF	TGCGCCAGCAGCCAAGACAGGGGGAACACCATATATTTT
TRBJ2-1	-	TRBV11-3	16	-	CASSLMAAPWDNEQFF	TGTGCCAGCAGCTTAATGGCGGCACCATGGGACAATGAGCAGTTCTTC
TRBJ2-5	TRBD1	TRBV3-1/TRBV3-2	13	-	CASSRQGGETQYF	TGTGCCAGCAGCCGACAGGGTGGTGAGACCCAGTACTTC
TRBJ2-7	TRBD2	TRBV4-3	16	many	CASSQNTGLAAGEQYF	TGCGCCAGCAGCCAGAACACGGGACTAGCGGCCGGCGAGCAGTACTTC
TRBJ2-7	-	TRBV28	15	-	CASSLWEAGGPTQYF	TGTGCCAGCAGTTTATGGGAAGCGGGCGGCCCCACGCAGTACTTC
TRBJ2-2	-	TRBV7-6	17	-	CASSRNDRGGDTGELFF	TGTGCCAGCAGCAGAAACGACCGAGGGGGTGACACCGGGGAGCTGTTTTTT
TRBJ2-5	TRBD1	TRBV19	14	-	CASSPGQGGETQYF	TGTGCCAGTAGCCCGGGACAGGGAGGGGAGACCCAGTACTTC
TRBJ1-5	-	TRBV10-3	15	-	CAISGAQGSNQPQHF	TGTGCCATCAGTGGGGCCCAGGGTAGCAATCAGCCCCAGCATTTT
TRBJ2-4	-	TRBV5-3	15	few	CASRHRFIAKNIQYF	TGTGCCTCAAGGCACAGGTTCATAGCCAAAAACATTCAGTACTTC